Each of the 9 T cell receptor beta chains below was sequenced from the same sample in a study of T-cell memory formation after mild COVID-19. TCRdb analysed the 5' RACE reads with MiXCR anew, one entry per CDR3 protein. There are about 340,000 distinct CDR3 sequences in the sample; approximately 13% occur only once, and over 20% lies in the top ten. Sample: PBMCs or a T cell subset sorted from them (not recorded which). The receptors were gathered from a man between 18 and 29 years old who had mild COVID-19 (a few samples of this study predate the infection). Cell type and time point are not known.

The chain carries TRBV12-3 or TRBV12-4 and TRBJ1-1; TRBD1 is a possible D gene (6 bases). This CDR3 region has 13 residues. Between the trimmed V and J ends, which lost 7 bases and 10 bases, there was a span of 19 bases. This CDR3 is CASILQGWSGAFF. The CDR3 coding sequence is TGTGCCAGCATCCTACAGGGTTGGTCGGGAGCTTTCTTT.

In this sample, this clonotype turned up a few times. The chain uses TRBV19 and TRBJ1-2, with 7 bases matching TRBD1. CDR1 is LNHDA, CDR2 SQIVND, per germline (reference sequence). V trimming: 7 bases; J trimming: 1 base; junction bases outside the gene matches: 6. The CDR3 contains 14 residues. The CDR3 sequence is CASMRTGDNYGYTF. The CDR3 DNA is TGTGCCAGTATGAGGACAGGAGATAACTATGGCTACACCTTC.

This chain uses TRBV11-2 with TRBJ1-5, with D hard to call. The CDR3 has 13 amino acids. The ends were cut back, 2 bases at V and 3 bases at J, with 5 bases in the middle. Per the germline V gene, CDR1 is SGHAT and CDR2 is FQNNGV. The CDR3 sequence: CASSLSLNQPQHF. The CDR3 nucleotides are TGTGCCAGCAGCTTAAGCCTCAATCAGCCCCAGCATTTT.

The chain couples TRBV7-2 to TRBJ2-6; tentative D call: TRBD2 (5 bases). The germline V gene has CDR1 SGHTA and CDR2 FQGNSA. V was shortened by 3 bases and J by 0 bases, with 9 bases between the two germline ends. The CDR3 consists of 16 residues. The chain's CDR3 is CASSFSGNSGANVLTF. The CDR3 DNA reads TGTGCCAGCAGCTTCAGCGGCAACTCTGGGGCCAACGTCCTGACTTTC.

The sample holds a few counts of this clonotype. The rearrangement uses TRBV7-9 and TRBJ1-2, with D tentatively TRBD1 (5 bases). The germline gives CDR1 SEHNR, CDR2 FQNEAQ (reference sequence). The germline V and J ends were trimmed by 5 bases and 3 bases, with 16 bases remaining between them. This CDR3 region has 15 residues. The CDR3 is CASSRREGLDYGYTF. The CDR3 bases are TGTGCCAGCAGCCGACGGGAGGGGCTGGACTATGGCTACACCTTC.

This clonotype was seen more than once but under ten times. This chain connects TRBV6-4 to TRBJ2-6, with a weak D call TRBD2 (6 bases). Deletions cut 2 bases from V and 1 base from J, with 9 bases between. The CDR3 has 16 amino acids. Germline V gene data show CDR1 as MRHNA and CDR2 as SNTAGT. Written as DNA, the CDR3 is TGTGCCAGCAGTGACGTGGGGGGATCTGGGGCCAACGTCCTGACTTTC. Translation: CASSDVGGSGANVLTF.

The chain has TRBV12-3 or TRBV12-4 and TRBJ2-2; D not certain. With 6 bases removed from V and 4 bases from J, the gap between germline ends came to 15 bases. The CDR3 length is 15 residues. CDR3 DNA: TGTGCCAGCAGCCGGGTCATAAGAACCACCGGGGAGCTGTTTTTT. Translation gives CASSRVIRTTGELFF.

CDR3 nucleotide sequence: TGTGCCAGCTCACTATACAGGGATCCTGGCTACACCTTC. This sequence encodes CASSLYRDPGYTF. This chain uses TRBV18 with TRBJ1-2; D may be TRBD1 (6 bases). This CDR3 has 13 amino acids. Germline-derived CDR1 and CDR2 are KGHSH and LQKENI. The germline V and J ends were trimmed by 4 bases and 7 bases, with 13 bases remaining between them. Full variable domain (rest looked up from reference TRBV18 and TRBJ1-2): NAGVMQNPRHLVRRRGQEARLRCSPMKGHSHVYWYRQLPEEGLKFMVYLQKENIIDESGMPKERFSAEFPKEGPSILRIQQVVRGDSAAYFCASSLYRDPGYTFGSGTRLTVV.

This clonotype was observed a few times. J is TRBJ2-5 and V is TRBV24-1; 8 bases fit TRBD1. Unmatched junction bases numbered 8, after V lost 4 bases and J lost 5 bases. This CDR3 comprises 15 residues. The germline gives CDR1 KGHDR, CDR2 SFDVKD. Here the CDR3 reads CATSDPTGERETQYF. CDR3 DNA sequence: TGTGCCACCAGTGACCCGACAGGGGAGAGGGAGACCCAGTACTTC.